The 20 T cell receptor beta chains below come from one sample, sequenced in a study of post-analysis software for immune sequencing data. These receptors' antigens are unknown. Unique molecular identifiers featured in each of the TCR beta cDNA libraries. TCRdb re-called the PCR reads through MiXCR, storing one row per CDR3 protein. The table lists about 400,000 distinct CDR3 sequences, 30% to 45% of them singletons. General study findings and limits: Compared with controls, patients had more of 4 to 6 TRBV segments, including TRBV5-6, TRBV5-1 and TRBV20-1.

The material sequenced was blood. These receptors all stem from a girl aged 5-17 years with multiple sclerosis.

The chain joins TRBV3-1 to TRBJ2-5; D not resolved. With 1 base removed from V and 5 bases from J, the gap between germline ends came to 14 bases. The CDR3 sequence is 15 residues long. Germline V gene sequence: CDR1 LGHDT, CDR2 YNNKEL (reference sequence). CDR3: CASSQVRGLGETQYF. The CDR3 nucleotides are TGTGCCAGCAGCCAAGTCCGAGGCCTTGGGGAGACCCAGTACTTC.

This rearrangement joins TRBV20-1 to TRBJ2-7, with TRBD1 matching over 10 bases. Germline V lookup: CDR1 DFQATT, CDR2 SNEGSKA (reference sequence). This CDR3 has 14 amino acids. J was trimmed by 4 bases and V by 2 bases; bases with no gene match: 5. CDR3 nucleotides: TGCAGTGCTAGACTTGGACAGGGGGGGTACGAGCAGTACTTC. It codes for CSARLGQGGYEQYF.

The gene calls are TRBV5-1 and TRBJ2-6; 7 nucleotides match TRBD1. The CDR3 covers 17 residues. Germline loops: CDR1 SGHRS, CDR2 YFSETQ. With 4 bases clipped from V and 2 bases from J, the junction kept 9 bases outside the gene matches. CDR3 in amino acids: CASSPWAGGTGANVLTF. The CDR3 bases are TGCGCCAGCAGCCCCTGGGCAGGGGGAACTGGGGCCAACGTCCTGACTTTC.

The rearrangement joins TRBV29-1 to TRBJ2-1; maybe TRBD1 (6 bases). This CDR3 has 16 residues. CDR1 SQVTM and CDR2 ANQGSEA come from the germline V gene. Trimming left V 5 bases short and J 0 bases short, with 17 bases between. CDR3 in DNA: TGCAGCGTTCGTTCAGGGGCTAAGAGCTCCTACAATGAGCAGTTCTTC. It codes for CSVRSGAKSSYNEQFF.

This clonotype was recorded a few times. CDR3 sequence: CASSQTDSQETQYF. The CDR3 DNA follows: TGCGCCAGCAGCCAGACTGACAGCCAAGAGACCCAGTACTTC. The chain joins TRBV4-1 to TRBJ2-5; a possible D gene is TRBD1 (5 bases). The CDR3 has 14 residues. Germline V gene lookup returns CDR1 MGHRA and CDR2 YSYEKL. V was clipped by 3 bases and J by 1 base, with 9 bases between them.

Points on this clonotype: One end of the junction varies from germline; a read error may be responsible. This rearrangement joins TRBV12-3 or TRBV12-4 to TRBJ2-3; possible D gene TRBD2, 6 bases. The CDR3 contains 14 residues. The CDR3 reads CTSSPEGRTDTQYF. The CDR3 DNA reads TGTACCAGCAGTCCGGAGGGGCGCACAGATACGCAGTATTTT.

This clonotype has just a few counts. The chain carries TRBV7-2 and TRBJ2-1; no clear D. This CDR3 is 15 amino acids long. In germline, CDR1 is SGHTA, CDR2 FQGNSA. The V gene lost 5 bases and the J gene lost 0 bases, with 11 bases spanning the gap. The CDR3 sequence: CASSQTASSYNEQFF. The CDR3 DNA is TGTGCCAGCAGCCAAACCGCCAGCTCCTACAATGAGCAGTTCTTC.

This clonotype was detected only once. The gene calls are TRBV10-2 and TRBJ1-4; D gene uncertain. The V end was cut by 6 bases, the J end by 5 bases, with 13 bases between. This CDR3 contains 14 residues. In germline, CDR1 is WSHSY, CDR2 SAAADI. The CDR3 loop reads CASRQDRLNEKLFF. CDR3 coding DNA: TGCGCCAGCAGGCAGGACCGCTTAAATGAAAAACTGTTTTTT.

The chain couples TRBV7-2 to TRBJ2-3, with D possibly TRBD2 on 6 matching bases. Trimming shortened V by 4 bases and J by 6 bases, and 14 bases separated the two germline ends. The CDR3 covers 14 residues. Looked up from germline, CDR1 is SGHTA and CDR2 is FQGNSA. CDR3 nucleotides: TGTGCCAGCAGCTCAGGACTACCGGCGGATACGCAGTATTTT. This translates into CASSSGLPADTQYF.

The chain carries TRBV20-1 and TRBJ2-6; 9 bases align to TRBD1. V shed 6 bases, J shed 0 bases, and the junction held 12 bases outside the gene matches. The germline CDR1 and CDR2 sequences are DFQATT and SNEGSKA (reference sequence). The CDR3 consists of 18 residues. The CDR3 sequence: CSAPGTGTLLSGANVLTF. The CDR3 DNA reads as TGCAGTGCCCCCGGGACAGGGACCTTACTCTCTGGGGCCAACGTCCTGACTTTC.

The chain has TRBV7-3 and TRBJ2-3; no definite D call. Germline lookup yields CDR1 SGHTA and CDR2 FQGTGA. Trimming left V 1 base short and J 2 bases short, with 7 bases between. The CDR3 has 14 residues. The CDR3, as DNA: TGTGCCAGCAGCTTAAAAGGGCCCACAGATACGCAGTATTTT. Translated, it gives CASSLKGPTDTQYF.

The chain uses TRBV7-9 and TRBJ2-4, with D perhaps given as TRBD1 or TRBD2 (5 bases each). CDR3 size: 14 residues. CDR1 is SEHNR, CDR2 FQNEAQ, per germline (reference sequence). Trimming removed 2 bases at V and 15 bases at J, with 20 bases between. The CDR3 here is CASSLTVGAPRLYF. CDR3 sequence (DNA): TGTGCCAGCAGCTTAACGGTCGGGGCTCCTCGGTTGTACTTC.

This clonotype was recorded a few times. The chain links TRBV7-2 to TRBJ2-3, with 7 bases identical to TRBD2. The CDR3 is made up of 15 amino acids. From germline, CDR1 is SGHTA and CDR2 FQGNSA. Trimming took 4 bases from V and 5 from J; bases not matched to a gene: 9. CDR3 region: CASSSTEQRGDTQYF. In nucleotides, the CDR3 is TGTGCCAGCAGCTCGACTGAACAGCGGGGAGATACGCAGTATTTT.

This clonotype was seen only a few times. CDR3 sequence reads: CASSPPPGGDYGYTF. As DNA, the CDR3 is TGTGCCAGCAGCCCCCCCCCGGGAGGGGACTATGGCTACACCTTC. The V call is TRBV7-9, the J call TRBJ1-2; D might be TRBD1 (5 bases). Germline CDR1 SEHNR, CDR2 FQNEAQ (reference sequence). V dropped 5 bases and J dropped 3 bases, with 16 bases sitting between them. The CDR3 runs to 15 residues.

This sequence joins TRBV2 and TRBJ2-1; tentatively, D is TRBD1 or TRBD2 (5 bases each). The CDR3 contains 14 residues. Trimming left V 2 bases short and J 4 bases short, with 9 bases between. Germline CDR1 SNHLY, CDR2 FYNNEI. The CDR3 here is CASSEFGTYNEQFF. The CDR3 DNA sequence: TGTGCCAGCAGTGAATTCGGGACGTACAATGAGCAGTTCTTC.

This clonotype was seen only a few times. J is TRBJ1-5 and V is TRBV7-2, with D unresolved. Per germline, CDR1 SGHTA and CDR2 FQGNSA. This CDR3 contains 15 residues. V dropped 1 base and J dropped 6 bases, with 13 bases sitting between them. The chain's CDR3 is CASSLDGFSAQPQHF. The CDR3 DNA reads TGTGCCAGCAGCTTAGACGGTTTCTCGGCTCAGCCCCAGCATTTT.

This sequence joins TRBV7-9 and TRBJ1-2, with D perhaps matching TRBD1 (6 bases). The CDR3 is 16 amino acids. The V end was cut by 0 bases, the J end by 2 bases, with 13 bases between. Germline CDR1 and CDR2: SEHNR and FQNEAQ (reference sequence). The CDR3 here is CASSLAPGTKNYGYTF. In DNA, the CDR3 is TGTGCCAGCAGCTTAGCACCCGGGACAAAGAACTATGGCTACACCTTC.

V is TRBV11-2 and J is TRBJ2-1, with 10 bases matching TRBD1. The CDR3 contains 17 residues. Trimming took 1 base from V and 6 from J; bases not matched to a gene: 9. In germline, CDR1 is SGHAT, CDR2 FQNNGV. This CDR3 reads CASSLGGWDRGPNEQFF. The CDR3 DNA reads as TGTGCCAGCAGCTTAGGGGGTTGGGACAGGGGTCCCAATGAGCAGTTCTTC.

A few counts support this clonotype. This sequence joins TRBV7-2 and TRBJ2-3; TRBD2 might be the D (6 bases). Germline V CDR1 and CDR2: SGHTA, FQGNSA. Trimming pared 7 bases from V and 0 bases from J, leaving 14 bases between. The CDR3 contains 15 residues. CDR3 DNA sequence: TGTGCCAGCAACACACTAGCAGCTAGCACAGATACGCAGTATTTT. Protein sequence: CASNTLAASTDTQYF.

The J gene is TRBJ1-4, the V gene TRBV20-1; D perhaps matches TRBD1 (5 bases). The germline V gene has CDR1 DFQATT and CDR2 SNEGSKA (reference sequence). The CDR3 is 14 amino acids. V was trimmed by 8 bases and J by 0 bases, leaving 13 bases between them. CDR3 in DNA: TGCAGTTCCTCGAGGGGTGCAACTAATGAAAAACTGTTTTTT. Residues: CSSSRGATNEKLFF.